This TCR beta chain was documented in a study of blood T cells in healthy people across ages. Overall study findings and caveats: TCR beta diversity tracked closely with naive T cell percentage.

The second PCR ran about 6 to 11 cycles with a sample-barcoded 5' primer and J-beta primers. MiXCR, run by TCRdb on the 5' RACE reads, gives a single entry per CDR3 protein. The sample carries around 1,600,000 distinct CDR3 sequences, approximately 39% recorded once. Remarks on this clonotype: The antigen is not known.

Trimming left V 0 bases short and J 7 bases short, with 19 bases between. Germline assignment: CDR1 DFQATT and CDR2 SNEGSKA (reference sequence). The CDR3 runs to 15 residues. Isolated per sample were at least 7 million PBMCs. The specimen sequenced was blood. This chain uses TRBV20-1 with TRBJ2-7; D remains ambiguous. This TCR was sampled from a woman under 30 in good health. CDR3 region: CSARDSAVSYNEQYF. The CDR3, as DNA: TGCAGTGCTAGAGATAGTGCGGTCTCCTACAATGAGCAGTACTTC.